Only a few counts were recorded for the clone carrying this T cell receptor (beta chain). The antigen remains unidentified. This sample was taken from a study of blood T cells in healthy people across ages. Notes on the study in general: Per million T cells, the diversity of TCR beta decreased roughly linearly as age advanced. The study regarded diversity estimates from one million T cells as underestimates. Among long-lived donors, naive CD4+ cells were more numerous and diversity higher than in aged donors.

A second PCR, run for roughly 7 to 11 cycles, used a sample-barcoded 5' primer plus a J-beta primer mix. TCRdb re-called the 5' RACE reads with MiXCR, one entry per CDR3 protein. The repertoire holds 800,000 or so distinct CDR3 sequences, with 46% as singletons. The sample consisted of blood. This TCR was recovered from an older man in good health.

CDR3 bases: TGCAGTGCTAGACCCCCTCCCGTGGGGGCAGATACGCAGTATTTT. This encodes CSARPPPVGADTQYF. This sequence joins TRBV20-1 and TRBJ2-3; D tentatively reads TRBD1 or TRBD2 (5 bases each). CDR1 DFQATT and CDR2 SNEGSKA come from the germline V gene (reference sequence). This CDR3 has 15 residues. The V and J ends lost 2 bases and 4 bases respectively, with 16 bases between them.